The sequence of this TCR beta chain was determined in a study of CD8+CD57+ T cells in acquired aplastic anemia. Germline loops: CDR1 WNHNN, CDR2 SYGVQD (reference sequence). The CDR3 is made up of 13 amino acids. V was shortened by 3 bases and J by 6 bases, with 9 bases between the two germline ends. Investigators profiled TCR beta VDJ and CDR3 from genomic DNA template. A single record per CDR3 protein comes from TCRdb applying MiXCR to the reads. The table shows around 170,000 distinct CDR3 sequences, with about 60% occurring only once. Study observations and caveats: Both patients and controls carried the same twenty-nine CD8+ CDR3 sequences.

This clonotype was observed at least ten times. Its matching antigen is unknown. The chain is built from TRBV10-1 and TRBJ2-1; D unresolved. The clonotype comes from a human donor in good health. The sample was sorted CD4+, CD8+, or CD8+CD57+ T cells (not recorded which) from PBMCs. In DNA form, the CDR3 reads TGCGCCAGCAGTGACCCGGCGCTCAATGAGCAGTTCTTC. Translating gives CASSDPALNEQFF.